The rows below give T cell receptor beta chains drawn from one sample of a study of T cell repertoires in cytomegalovirus infection. TCRdb processed the reads anew with MiXCR; each CDR3 protein has one entry. The table lists approximately 990,000 distinct CDR3 sequences, roughly 30% of them singletons. Which antigens these TCRs recognize remains unknown. Sequenced here: cultured CD8+ T cells from PBMCs, sampled from culture after CMV antigen stimulation. The receptors here all came from a human donor in good health (CMV status not recorded). Some clones in this sample may be carry-over from other donors' samples. Both conserved end residues are part of each CDR3. D genes are given only for firm matches. Clone sizes are given selectively: once, few, many, or a class where the clone is expanded.

j_call,d_call,clone_size,v_call,cdr3_aa,cdr3_nt
TRBJ2-2,.,few,TRBV25-1,CASSERASRGRGTGELFF,TGTGCCAGCAGTGAGCGGGCCTCCCGGGGACGGGGCACCGGGGAGCTGTTTTTT
TRBJ1-6,.,.,TRBV7-2,CPSSPQRSHNSPLHF,TGTCCCAGCAGCCCGCAGAGGTCACATAATTCACCCCTCCACTTT
TRBJ1-1,TRBD1,few,TRBV5-6,CASGRGLAEAFF,TGTGCCAGCGGAAGGGGGCTGGCTGAAGCTTTCTTT
TRBJ2-3,.,.,TRBV2,CASSEGGASTDTQYF,TGTGCCAGCAGTGAAGGGGGAGCCAGCACAGATACGCAGTATTTT
TRBJ2-1,.,.,TRBV4-1,CASTGGRGDEQFF,TGCGCCAGCACCGGGGGCCGGGGGGATGAGCAGTTCTTC
TRBJ2-2,TRBD2,few,TRBV5-6,CASTSGGSGELFF,TGTGCCAGTACTAGCGGGGGATCCGGGGAGCTGTTTTTT
TRBJ2-5,TRBD2,few,TRBV7-2,CASSLSGMGGGVRETQYF,TGTGCCAGCAGCTTATCAGGAATGGGGGGGGGGGTCCGGGAGACCCAGTACTTC
TRBJ1-2,.,few,TRBV25-1,CASSESGPPVGYTF,TGTGCCAGCAGTGAATCCGGCCCGCCGGTAGGCTACACCTTC
TRBJ1-4,.,.,TRBV5-6,CASSLPGTYNEKLFF,TGTGCCAGCAGCTTGCCCGGCACCTATAATGAAAAACTGTTTTTT
TRBJ2-5,.,many,TRBV7-8,CASSSHTDSQETQYF,TGTGCCAGCAGCTCTCATACGGACAGCCAAGAGACCCAGTACTTC
TRBJ2-5,TRBD1,few,TRBV12-3/TRBV12-4,CASRNTGGETQYF,TGTGCCAGCAGGAACACAGGGGGGGAGACCCAGTACTTC
TRBJ2-7,.,.,TRBV27,CASSWSETSEQYF,TGTGCCAGCAGTTGGTCGGAGACCAGCGAGCAGTACTTC
TRBJ1-2,.,.,TRBV19,CASSILYNTNYGYTF,TGTGCCAGTAGTATATTATACAATACTAACTATGGCTACACCTTC
TRBJ1-1,.,.,TRBV6-2/TRBV6-3,CASSSQRYRDGGVAFF,TGTGCCAGCAGTTCTCAGCGTTACAGGGACGGGGGTGTTGCTTTCTTT
TRBJ1-5,.,many,TRBV5-5,CASSFIGNSNQPQHF,TGTGCCAGCAGCTTTATCGGTAATAGCAATCAGCCCCAGCATTTT
TRBJ1-2,.,many,TRBV2,CASIEDGPYGYTF,TGTGCCAGCATCGAAGACGGGCCCTATGGCTACACCTTC
TRBJ2-3,.,.,TRBV29-1,CSVEGRGRLEDTQYF,TGCAGCGTTGAGGGGAGGGGGCGCTTGGAAGATACGCAGTATTTT
TRBJ1-1,.,.,TRBV6-2/TRBV6-3,CASSYSGRNLNTEAFF,TGTGCCAGCAGTTACTCGGGGAGAAACTTGAACACTGAAGCTTTCTTT
TRBJ1-1,.,.,TRBV19,CASSQKRVDTEAFF,TGTGCCAGTAGTCAAAAGAGGGTAGACACTGAAGCTTTCTTT
TRBJ1-2,.,.,TRBV6-5,CASSLASGYGNVTF,TGTGCCAGCAGTCTTGCATCGGGCTACGGTAACGTGACCTTC
TRBJ2-2,TRBD2,few,TRBV4-3,CASSQDSGGRTGELFF,TGCGCCAGCAGCCAAGATTCGGGGGGTAGGACCGGGGAGCTGTTTTTT
TRBJ1-1,.,few,TRBV29-1,CSVDKGTEAFF,TGCAGCGTGGACAAGGGTACTGAAGCTTTCTTT
TRBJ2-1,.,few,TRBV6-5,CASRALREQFF,TGTGCCAGCAGGGCCCTGAGGGAGCAGTTCTTC
TRBJ1-3,.,.,TRBV12-3/TRBV12-4,CASSPTQGFANTIYF,TGTGCCAGCAGTCCTACACAGGGTTTTGCAAACACCATATATTTT
TRBJ1-1,.,few,TRBV6-5,CASSYSTKEPLNTEAFF,TGTGCCAGCAGTTACTCGACCAAGGAGCCCCTTAACACTGAAGCTTTCTTT
TRBJ1-6,.,few,TRBV14,CASRFPGSGSPLHF,TGTGCCAGCAGATTCCCAGGGTCGGGGTCACCCCTCCACTTT
TRBJ1-2,.,.,TRBV5-6,CASSSVYRDGYTF,TGTGCCAGCAGCTCCGTTTACAGGGATGGCTACACCTTC
TRBJ1-1,.,.,TRBV18,CASSSPHRGTEAFF,TGTGCCAGCTCATCTCCTCATCGGGGTACTGAAGCTTTCTTT
TRBJ1-2,TRBD1,.,TRBV4-1,CASSQENRGRGYGYTF,TGCGCCAGCAGCCAAGAAAACAGGGGCAGGGGCTATGGCTACACCTTC
TRBJ1-1,.,many,TRBV12-3/TRBV12-4,CASSLGRLEAFF,TGTGCCAGCAGTTTAGGCAGGCTTGAAGCTTTCTTT
TRBJ2-1,TRBD1,.,TRBV5-6,CASSPNLWTGPYNEQFF,TGTGCCAGCAGCCCCAATCTCTGGACAGGGCCCTACAATGAGCAGTTCTTC
TRBJ2-3,.,few,TRBV29-1,CSALGGVRDTQYF,TGCAGCGCCCTTGGGGGCGTAAGAGATACGCAGTATTTT
TRBJ2-7,.,.,TRBV4-1,CASSLRDGPYEQYF,TGCGCCAGCAGCCTCCGGGACGGACCCTACGAGCAGTACTTC
TRBJ2-2,.,few,TRBV27,CASSLDGGGGELFF,TGTGCCAGCAGTTTAGACGGCGGAGGCGGGGAGCTGTTTTTT
TRBJ2-5,.,.,TRBV7-9,CASSGRYAGNQETQYF,TGTGCCAGCAGCGGAAGGTACGCCGGGAACCAAGAGACCCAGTACTTC
TRBJ2-7,.,.,TRBV20-1,CSARDEDTSYEQYF,TGCAGTGCTAGAGACGAGGACACCTCCTACGAGCAGTACTTC
TRBJ2-1,TRBD1,.,TRBV6-8,CASSYYPDRDNEQFF,TGTGCCAGCAGTTACTACCCGGACAGGGACAATGAGCAGTTCTTC
TRBJ1-5,.,.,TRBV6-6,CASHPPGREPQHF,TGTGCCAGCCATCCGCCAGGGCGGGAGCCCCAGCATTTT
TRBJ1-1,.,many,TRBV7-2,CASSLGFGGVGDTEAFF,TGTGCCAGCAGCTTAGGGTTTGGGGGGGTTGGGGACACTGAAGCTTTCTTT
TRBJ2-7,TRBD1,many,TRBV5-1,CASSPGQLTYEQYF,TGCGCCAGCAGCCCGGGACAGCTTACCTACGAGCAGTACTTC
TRBJ1-4,.,few,TRBV7-9,CASSPPDRDEKLFF,TGTGCCAGCAGCCCCCCGGACAGAGACGAAAAACTGTTTTTT
TRBJ2-7,TRBD2,few,TRBV6-1,CASSVLAGGYEQYF,TGTGCCAGCAGTGTACTAGCGGGGGGATACGAGCAGTACTTC
TRBJ1-1,.,many,TRBV7-9,CASSPQTGFTEAFF,TGTGCCAGCAGCCCCCAGACAGGCTTCACTGAAGCTTTCTTT
TRBJ2-7,.,few,TRBV6-5,CASSYSKSTGYEQYF,TGTGCCAGCAGTTACTCGAAGTCGACAGGTTACGAGCAGTACTTC
TRBJ2-2,.,.,TRBV24-1,CATSDEDEYSNTGELFF,TGTGCCACCAGTGATGAGGACGAATACTCGAACACCGGGGAGCTGTTTTTT
TRBJ2-3,TRBD2,.,TRBV7-8,CASRRSGGALDTQYF,TGTGCCAGCAGACGTAGCGGGGGGGCCTTAGATACGCAGTATTTT
TRBJ1-2,.,.,TRBV7-9,CASSLGRATMDYGYTF,TGTGCCAGCAGCTTAGGGAGGGCAACGATGGACTATGGCTACACCTTC
TRBJ2-3,.,few,TRBV6-6,CASGTHLGTDTQYF,TGTGCCAGCGGGACCCACCTAGGGACAGATACGCAGTATTTT
TRBJ2-6,.,.,TRBV5-5,CASSPGNVLTF,TGTGCCAGCAGCCCAGGTAACGTCCTGACTTTC
TRBJ2-5,.,many,TRBV7-8,CASSRDSRGETQYF,TGTGCCAGCAGCCGGGACTCCAGAGGGGAGACCCAGTACTTC